This T cell receptor beta chain appears in the sequencing data of a study of cytomegalovirus exposure and HLA in healthy donors. A single count supports this clone. The antigen remains undetermined. V dropped 6 bases and J dropped 6; count of bases not matched to a gene: 8. Germline CDR1 is SGHNT and CDR2 is YENEEA. This CDR3 is 15 amino acids long. 13 Jbeta primers and 60 Vbeta primers were used for the PCR. Profiled with immunoSEQ multiplex PCR; TCRdb holds only in-frame clones, not every one. The sample yields 150,000 to 200,000 clones, 79% seen once. General observations from the study: It emerged from a later analysis that several of the most significant clusters appeared to be linked to common viral pathogens. It was shown in a later analysis that HLA-associated TCR beta chains were more clonally expanded than other, equally common chains.

The sample consisted of PBMCs. The TCR sequence derives from a woman younger than 45 in good health and CMV-seropositive. The chain is built from TRBV11-3 and TRBJ1-5; 10 bases are shared with TRBD1. The CDR3 loop reads CASSYPGQGFQPQHF. CDR3 nucleotides: TGTGCCAGCAGTTATCCGGGACAGGGGTTTCAGCCCCAGCATTTT.